The count of the clone carrying this T cell receptor (beta chain) is one. The PCR made use of 60 Vbeta and 13 Jbeta primers. The repertoire was sequenced with immunoSEQ multiplex PCR; TCRdb's copy has only in-frame clones and lacks some. In the table there are approximately 130,000 clones, roughly 84% of which are singletons. This sample is part of a study of cytomegalovirus exposure and HLA in healthy donors. J was trimmed by 5 bases and V by 3 bases; bases with no gene match: 14. This CDR3 contains 18 residues. CDR1 and CDR2 from the germline V gene are SNHLY and FYNNEI. This chain links TRBV2 with TRBJ2-5; 11 bases fit TRBD2. The sequence was collected from a middle-aged man in good health and CMV-seronegative. The sequenced sample was PBMCs. The CDR3 loop is CASSDSLWAVAGGETQYF. CDR3 nucleotides: TGTGCCAGCAGTGACTCCCTTTGGGCGGTAGCGGGGGGGGAGACCCAGTACTTC.